Listed here are 10 T cell receptor beta chains from one sample, sequenced in a study of blood T cell repertoires in COVID-19. The method was immunoSEQ multiplex PCR; TCRdb's version includes in-frame clones alone and lacks a portion of them. The table records about 250,000 clones, 75% to 85% of them present only once. Sequencing used peripheral blood. These receptors were collected from a woman in her 70s with acute or convalescent COVID-19.

This sequence joins TRBV7-2 and TRBJ2-7, with 11 nucleotides matching TRBD1. Germline CDR1 is SGHTA and CDR2 is FQGNSA. After removal of 2 bases from V and 5 bases from J, the junction contained 5 bases not matched to a gene. CDR3 length: 15 residues. CDR3 in DNA: TGTGCCAGCAGCTTATGGACAGGGGGCATAGACGAGCAGTACTTC. Translated, it gives CASSLWTGGIDEQYF.

This chain connects TRBV5-1 to TRBJ1-1; a possible D gene is TRBD1 (6 bases). Trimming took off 2 bases at V and 4 bases at J, with 18 bases between the two ends. Germline V gene sequence: CDR1 SGHRS, CDR2 YFSETQ. The CDR3 is 16 amino acids. The CDR3 loop is CASSLTGMGVGTEAFF. The DNA of the CDR3 is TGCGCCAGCAGCTTAACAGGGATGGGTGTGGGCACTGAAGCTTTCTTT.

The chain has TRBV14 and TRBJ1-2; D remains ambiguous. The CDR3 loop spans 16 amino acids. Germline loops: CDR1 SGHDN, CDR2 FVKESK. The V gene lost 0 bases and the J gene lost 1 base, with 12 bases spanning the gap. The CDR3, as DNA: TGTGCCAGCAGCCAAGATTATGCAGGTCGTAACTATGGCTACACCTTC. Protein product: CASSQDYAGRNYGYTF.

This CDR3 is CASMPTVDYGYTF. The CDR3 region has the DNA TGTGCCAGCATGCCGACAGTTGACTATGGCTACACCTTC. The V and J genes are TRBV12-3 or TRBV12-4 and TRBJ1-2; TRBD1 is a possible D gene (5 bases). Trimming cost V 7 bases and J 3 bases, with 12 bases left between them. The CDR3 covers 13 residues.

The rearrangement uses TRBV5-1 and TRBJ1-4; 7 positions agree with TRBD1. Germline-derived CDR1 and CDR2 are SGHRS and YFSETQ. This CDR3 has 14 amino acids. J gave up 8 bases and V 5 bases, and 9 bases lay outside the gene matches. The CDR3 DNA reads TGCGCCAGCAGGTTGACAGGGCGAGAGGAAAAACTGTTTTTT. Protein: CASRLTGREEKLFF.

The V call is TRBV6-2 or TRBV6-3, the J call TRBJ1-5, with TRBD1 as a possible D gene (5 bases). Germline CDR1 and CDR2: MNHEY and SVGEGT. V lost 2 bases to trimming and J lost 3 bases, with 8 bases between them. The CDR3 length is 14 residues. This chain's CDR3 is CASSYRTNNQPQHF. In DNA form, the CDR3 reads TGTGCCAGCAGTTACAGGACAAACAATCAGCCCCAGCATTTT.

This rearrangement joins TRBV7-9 to TRBJ1-2; TRBD1 matches at 8 bases. The CDR3 sequence is 15 residues long. Germline V gives CDR1 SEHNR, CDR2 FQNEAQ (reference sequence). Trimming cost V 5 bases and J 3 bases; bases outside gene matches: 8. The CDR3 region has the DNA TGTGCCAGCAGCCCCGGACAGGGACGGGACTATGGCTACACCTTC. It translates to CASSPGQGRDYGYTF.

V usage is TRBV4-2 and J usage is TRBJ1-1; TRBD1 might be the D (5 bases). The germline V gene encodes CDR1 LGHNA and CDR2 YNFKEQ. CDR3 length: 16 amino acids. V dropped 1 base and J dropped 1 base, with 13 bases sitting between them. The CDR3 nucleotides are TGTGCCAGCAGCCAAGGACTGGGCAGGGCGAACACTGAAGCTTTCTTT. This sequence encodes CASSQGLGRANTEAFF.

This clone was recorded once. The rearrangement links TRBV2 to TRBJ1-1, with a possible D match to TRBD1 (6 bases). In germline, CDR1 is SNHLY, CDR2 FYNNEI. V shed 6 bases and J shed 1 base, with 12 bases lying between them. The CDR3 extends over 14 amino acids. For the CDR3, the DNA is TGTGCCAGCAGCACAGGGTTGGGGAACACTGAAGCTTTCTTT. Its translation is CASSTGLGNTEAFF.

The chain has TRBV6-5 and TRBJ1-1; D may be TRBD1 (6 bases). Germline V lookup: CDR1 MNHEY, CDR2 SVGAGI. Trimming stripped 8 bases from V and 10 bases from J, with 20 bases between. The CDR3 has 13 amino acids. CDR3 nucleotides: TGTGCCAGCTTTACAGCCTTACCACAGGGAGCTTTCTTT. Protein sequence: CASFTALPQGAFF.